This T cell receptor (beta chain) emerged from a study of beta chain features in type 1 diabetes. Findings and caveats of the study: TCRB CDR3s were moderately but significantly shorter in Type 1 diabetes patients in all four CD4+ subsets. For TCRB rearrangement, an influence of HLA type remained unresolved here.

Isolation of CD4+ naive, central memory, regulatory and stem cell-like memory cells was achieved by sorting via CD45RO/CCR7/CD25/CD127/CD95/CD27. The sample holds a few counts of this clone. Antigen specificity is unknown. Germline V gives CDR1 SGHTA, CDR2 FQGNSA. The CDR3 length is 14 residues. V was clipped by 1 base and J by 2 bases, with 9 bases between them. Expressed TCRB transcripts were sequenced because the isolated RNA had all been reverse transcribed beforehand. The protocol was immunoSEQ multiplex PCR, while the TCRdb copy is restricted to in-frame clones and leaves out a portion. The sample includes around 330,000 clones, more than 9.5% of them seen just once.

This clonotype was obtained from a woman aged 25 to 39 in good health. The gene calls are TRBV7-2 and TRBJ2-7; tentatively, D is TRBD2 (6 bases). Sequenced input: naive CD4+ T cells from blood. The CDR3 DNA follows: TGTGCCAGCAGCTTAGGGGGGGACGCCTACGAGCAGTACTTC. Amino acids: CASSLGGDAYEQYF. Looking up the rest from reference TRBV7-2 and TRBJ2-7 gives the full variable domain: GAGVSQSPSNKVTEKGKDVELRCDPISGHTALYWYRQSLGQGLEFLIYFQGNSAPDKSGLPSDRFSAERTGGSVSTLTIQRTQQEDSAVYLCASSLGGDAYEQYFGPGTRLTVT.